This T cell receptor (beta chain) was sequenced during a study of cytomegalovirus exposure and HLA in healthy donors. In the study overall: The study's early data release held about 85 million unique TCRs from HLA-typed donors. Study-wide points: When analyzed later, the rates of TCR association showed variation by HLA locus, with DRB1 the most and HLA-C the fewest.

Researchers ran the PCR with 60 Vbeta and 13 Jbeta primers. TCRdb keeps only in-frame clones here, not all; method: immunoSEQ multiplex PCR. Of over 30,000 clones listed, about 70% are singletons. The CDR3 extends over 15 amino acids. Germline CDR1 reads SGHDT; CDR2 reads YYEEEE. Germline trimming cut 4 bases from V and 3 bases from J; bases unmatched to any gene: 6. About this clone itself: What it recognizes is unknown.

Source material: PBMCs. The clonotype was recovered from a man aged 40-50 years in good health and CMV-seropositive. The chain is built from TRBV5-6 and TRBJ1-5; 8 bases align to TRBD1. CDR3 nucleotide sequence: TGTGCCAGCAGCAGGACAGGGTGGAACAATCAGCCCCAGCATTTT. This sequence encodes CASSRTGWNNQPQHF.